Included here is one T cell receptor (beta chain) sequence, with context. Using immunoSEQ multiplex PCR, the repertoire was profiled, and TCRdb retains in-frame clones only, with some absent. The repertoire has under 85,000 clones, roughly 80% of them found once; the top ten carry 2.5% to 3.5%. These data belong to a study of neoadjuvant anti-PD-1 for oral cavity cancer. The sequencing used PBMCs, collected before nivolumab (anti-PD-1) treatment. This TCR was sampled from a person aged 35-79 years with oral cavity squamous cell carcinoma.

CDR3 in DNA: TGTGCCAGCAGCTTGGGAGGTGTACAGGGTAGCTCTGGGGCCAACGTCCTGACTTTC. Translation: CASSLGGVQGSSGANVLTF. The chain carries TRBV5-4 and TRBJ2-6, with a weak D call TRBD1 (6 bases). This CDR3 is built from 19 residues. Germline values: CDR1 SGHNT, CDR2 YYREEE (reference sequence). V shed 0 bases and J shed 0 bases, with 16 bases lying between them. Full variable domain (outside the CDR3, taken from reference TRBV5-4 and TRBJ2-6): ETGVTQSPTHLIKTRGQQVTLRCSSQSGHNTVSWYQQALGQGPQFIFQYYREEENGRGNFPPRFSGLQFPNYSSELNVNALELDDSALYLCASSLGGVQGSSGANVLTFGAGSRLTVL.